A selection of T cell receptor beta chains follows, all from one sample in a study of blood T cell repertoires in COVID-19. The table came from immunoSEQ multiplex PCR; TCRdb's copy has only in-frame clones and leaves some out. The repertoire has under 250,000 clones, 85% to 90% of them found once; the top ten carry roughly 5.8%. The source material was peripheral blood. These receptors were obtained from a man aged 60 to 75 with acute or convalescent COVID-19. The CDR3 runs from the conserved cysteine through the conserved F or W. Each record gives: clone size, J gene, V gene, D gene, CDR3 protein, CDR3 DNA. D genes are given only for firm matches. Size is omitted from some rows. Given values are once, few, many or a class for expanded clones.

. | TRBJ2-7 | TRBV6-1 | . | CASSEESRGIGSYEQYF | TGTGCCAGCAGTGAGGAAAGCCGGGGAATAGGCTCCTACGAGCAGTACTTC
. | TRBJ2-3 | TRBV7-9 | TRBD1 | CASSPGTGGDTQYF | TGTGCCAGCAGCCCCGGGACAGGGGGGGATACGCAGTATTTT
. | TRBJ2-3 | TRBV7-2 | . | CASSLGAGAEDTQYF | TGTGCCAGCAGCTTAGGGGCAGGGGCGGAAGATACGCAGTATTTT
. | TRBJ2-7 | TRBV10-3 | TRBD1 | CAISAFRDRGLYEQYF | TGTGCCATCAGTGCGTTCCGGGACAGGGGTTTATACGAGCAGTACTTC
. | TRBJ2-7 | TRBV11-2 | . | CASSPQGLPYEQYF | TGTGCCAGCAGCCCACAGGGTTTACCCTACGAGCAGTACTTC
once | TRBJ2-3 | TRBV9 | TRBD1 | CASSARQGADTQYF | TGTGCCAGCAGCGCACGACAGGGAGCAGATACGCAGTATTTT
. | TRBJ1-1 | TRBV6-2/TRBV6-3 | . | CASSMLPGAGAFF | TGTGCCAGCAGTATGCTTCCGGGTGCGGGAGCTTTCTTT
. | TRBJ2-7 | TRBV27 | . | CASSFIGSYEQYF | TGTGCCAGCAGTTTCATCGGGTCCTACGAGCAGTACTTC
. | TRBJ2-7 | TRBV1 | . | CTSSLDRGGYEQYF | TGCACCAGCAGCCTGGACAGGGGTGGCTACGAGCAGTACTTC
. | TRBJ2-1 | TRBV7-9 | TRBD2 | CASSRGTSGRSEQFF | TGTGCCAGCAGCCGCGGGACTAGCGGGAGGAGTGAGCAGTTCTTC
. | TRBJ2-1 | TRBV4-3 | TRBD2 | CASSQGSSGDPYNEQFF | TGCGCCAGCAGCCAAGGGTCTAGCGGAGACCCCTACAATGAGCAGTTCTTC
once | TRBJ2-7 | TRBV6-5 | TRBD1 | CASSPPGTGDEQYF | TGTGCCAGCAGCCCACCGGGGACAGGGGACGAGCAGTACTTC
. | TRBJ2-7 | TRBV2 | . | CASKGVSYEQYF | TGTGCCAGCAAAGGGGTGTCCTACGAGCAGTACTTC
. | TRBJ2-5 | TRBV20-1 | . | CSARDRVSGYF | TGCAGTGCTAGAGATCGAGTGTCGGGGTACTTC
once | TRBJ2-7 | TRBV6-5 | . | CASSIIQGPEQYF | TGTGCCAGCAGTATCATACAGGGCCCCGAGCAGTACTTC
. | TRBJ2-7 | TRBV7-2 | TRBD2 | CASSLAWLAGPNPSSYEQYF | TGTGCCAGCAGCTTAGCTTGGCTAGCGGGCCCTAATCCGAGCTCCTACGAGCAGTACTTC
. | TRBJ2-3 | TRBV2 | . | CASSEARTSTDTQYF | TGTGCCAGCAGTGAAGCACGGACTAGCACAGATACGCAGTATTTT
. | TRBJ1-3 | TRBV10-3 | . | CAISEAGSGNTIYF | TGTGCCATCAGTGAGGCCGGCTCTGGAAACACCATATATTTT
. | TRBJ1-1 | TRBV28 | . | CASSFLGSSTEAFF | TGTGCCAGCAGTTTCCTTGGGAGTAGCACTGAAGCTTTCTTT
. | TRBJ2-2 | TRBV2 | TRBD2 | CASSVLAGDTGELFF | TGTGCCAGCAGTGTCCTAGCGGGAGACACCGGGGAGCTGTTTTTT
. | TRBJ2-5 | TRBV7-2 | TRBD2 | CASSAPTSGQETQYF | TGTGCCAGCAGCGCCCCGACTAGCGGACAAGAGACCCAGTACTTC
. | TRBJ1-2 | TRBV7-8 | . | CASSLATGRSYGYTF | TGTGCCAGCAGCTTAGCTACAGGGAGATCCTATGGCTACACCTTC
. | TRBJ2-7 | TRBV28 | . | CASSLTPGEQYF | TGTGCCAGCAGTTTAACTCCCGGCGAGCAGTACTTC
. | TRBJ1-1 | TRBV18 | . | CASSSADGAGNTEAFF | TGTGCCAGCTCTTCGGCAGATGGGGCAGGGAACACTGAAGCTTTCTTT
. | TRBJ2-3 | TRBV6-5 | . | CASSYFREDTQYF | TGTGCCAGCAGTTACTTCAGGGAAGATACGCAGTATTTT
. | TRBJ2-6 | TRBV9 | TRBD1 | CASTLDRAGANVLTF | TGTGCCAGCACACTTGACAGGGCTGGGGCCAACGTCCTGACTTTC
. | TRBJ2-6 | TRBV9 | TRBD1 | CASSVGPPGTGDRSANVLTF | TGTGCCAGCAGCGTTGGCCCCCCCGGGACAGGGGACCGTTCGGCCAACGTCCTGACTTTC
. | TRBJ2-5 | TRBV6-2/TRBV6-3 | TRBD2 | CASSPGTSGTQETQYF | TGTGCCAGCAGCCCCGGGACTAGCGGGACCCAAGAGACCCAGTACTTC
. | TRBJ2-7 | TRBV25-1 | . | CASTQTDTYEQYF | TGTGCCAGCACTCAGACAGACACCTACGAGCAGTACTTC
. | TRBJ2-1 | TRBV2 | TRBD2 | CASRREGKNEQFF | TGTGCCAGCAGGCGGGAGGGCAAGAATGAGCAGTTCTTC
. | TRBJ1-1 | TRBV7-3 | TRBD1 | CASSTDRENTEAFF | TGTGCCAGCAGCACGGACAGGGAAAACACTGAAGCTTTCTTT
. | TRBJ2-3 | TRBV7-3 | TRBD2 | CASSSSSGITDTQYF | TGTGCCAGCAGCAGCAGTAGCGGGATAACAGATACGCAGTATTTT
few | TRBJ1-1 | TRBV28 | . | CASEKWGRGPDTEAFF | TGTGCCAGCGAGAAATGGGGGCGCGGGCCGGACACTGAAGCTTTCTTT
. | TRBJ2-1 | TRBV5-1 | . | CASSLVEEQFF | TGCGCCAGCAGCTTGGTGGAGGAGCAGTTCTTC
. | TRBJ1-2 | TRBV28 | TRBD1 | CASSTGTANYGYTF | TGTGCCAGCAGCACAGGGACAGCTAACTATGGCTACACCTTC
. | TRBJ2-3 | TRBV3-1/TRBV3-2 | . | CASSQVAGTDTQYF | TGTGCCAGCAGCCAAGTGGCGGGCACAGATACGCAGTATTTT
. | TRBJ1-5 | TRBV19 | TRBD1 | CASSGTGAQPQHF | TGTGCCAGTAGTGGGACAGGCGCTCAGCCCCAGCATTTT
. | TRBJ2-1 | TRBV24-1 | TRBD2 | CATRTSGSNEQFF | TGTGCCACCAGGACTAGCGGGAGTAATGAGCAGTTCTTC
. | TRBJ2-1 | TRBV4-2 | TRBD2 | CASSPISTSGRVYEQFF | TGTGCCAGCAGCCCTATATCGACTAGCGGGAGGGTCTATGAGCAGTTCTTC
once | TRBJ2-5 | TRBV28 | . | CASSLGSGVETQYF | TGTGCCAGCAGTTTAGGGTCAGGGGTGGAGACCCAGTACTTC
. | TRBJ1-1 | TRBV27 | . | CASRRSGVPEAFF | TGTGCCAGCAGGAGGTCCGGTGTGCCTGAAGCTTTCTTT
. | TRBJ2-7 | TRBV24-1 | TRBD1 | CATSDQKTGSGYEQYF | TGTGCCACCAGTGATCAAAAGACAGGGTCTGGGTACGAGCAGTACTTC
. | TRBJ2-3 | TRBV3-1/TRBV3-2 | TRBD2 | CASSPRLAGPDTQYF | TGTGCCAGCAGCCCGAGACTAGCGGGCCCAGATACGCAGTATTTT
once | TRBJ2-1 | TRBV5-4 | TRBD2 | CASSLPSGGPYGNEQFF | TGTGCCAGCAGCTTGCCTAGCGGGGGACCTTATGGCAATGAGCAGTTCTTC
. | TRBJ2-3 | TRBV6-4 | TRBD2 | CASSPGTSDTDTQYF | TGTGCCAGCAGTCCCGGGACTAGCGACACAGATACGCAGTATTTT
. | TRBJ2-7 | TRBV6-5 | TRBD1 | CASSPPGQGTYEQYF | TGTGCCAGCAGTCCCCCGGGACAGGGGACCTACGAGCAGTACTTC
once | TRBJ2-1 | TRBV11-3 | . | CASSAHLSYNEQFF | TGTGCCAGCAGCGCACACCTCTCCTACAATGAGCAGTTCTTC
few | TRBJ1-3 | TRBV7-8 | . | CASSLAGDSSGNTIYF | TGTGCCAGCAGCTTAGCGGGGGACTCCTCTGGAAACACCATATATTTT
. | TRBJ1-1 | TRBV18 | . | CASSPRQMNTEAFF | TGTGCCAGCTCACCACGACAGATGAACACTGAAGCTTTCTTT
. | TRBJ1-5 | TRBV30 | . | CAWSAGRSNQPQHF | TGTGCCTGGAGTGCAGGGCGCAGCAATCAGCCCCAGCATTTT